The rows below give T cell receptor beta chains drawn from one sample of a study of human T cells and chemical hapten exposure. TCRdb passed the RACE reads through MiXCR, listing each CDR3 protein once. This table holds roughly 380,000 distinct CDR3 sequences, roughly 4.6% found once. The input for sequencing was whole blood, taken in connection with sensitization to the hapten diphenylcyclopropenone (DPC). The receptor source for this set is a woman aged 45-60 years with alopecia areata. Some clones in this sample may be carry-over from other donors' samples. The CDR3 runs from the conserved cysteine through the conserved F or W.

J	length	V	CDR3
TRBJ2-7	14	TRBV5-1	CASSSRTDSYEQYF
TRBJ2-1	16	TRBV19	CASSIQGGVSSNEQFF
TRBJ1-1	16	TRBV6-1	CASSDRTGPMNTEAFF
TRBJ2-3	14	TRBV12-3/TRBV12-4	CASSPVGGRDTQYF
TRBJ1-1	16	TRBV9	CASSVATGTMGAEAFF
TRBJ2-7	12	TRBV12-3/TRBV12-4	CASSSTGDEQYF
TRBJ2-3	15	TRBV12-3/TRBV12-4	CASSFLQGASDTQYF
TRBJ1-3	16	TRBV6-6	CASSYMIGISGNTIYF
TRBJ2-1	18	TRBV15	CATSRDRITLAGDNEQFF
TRBJ1-2	16	TRBV5-1	CASSLEGGTRPYGYTF
TRBJ1-4	12	TRBV20-1	CSADGSNEKLFF
TRBJ2-5	15	TRBV20-1	CSALVPGDFQETQYF
TRBJ1-1	15	TRBV12-3/TRBV12-4	CASFIDWDRGTEAFF
TRBJ1-6	13	TRBV28	CASSGQGESPLHF
TRBJ2-1	14	TRBV12-3/TRBV12-4	CASSLGTSKGEQFF
TRBJ2-5	13	TRBV28	CASSFPVEGTQYF
TRBJ1-1	14	TRBV5-1	CASFPAAGNTEAFF
TRBJ2-3	14	TRBV29-1	CSVSPSWGTDTQYF
TRBJ2-7	13	TRBV12-3/TRBV12-4	CASSFGQTNEQYF
TRBJ1-3	11	TRBV3-1	CASSQDLSIYF
TRBJ2-3	16	TRBV7-8	CASSLVAGIVTDTQYF
TRBJ1-1	11	TRBV10-3	CAISEDLRAFF
TRBJ2-7	14	TRBV6-1	CASSEAGGPYEQYF
TRBJ2-7	15	TRBV9	CASSLDRGNTYEQYF
TRBJ2-7	15	TRBV27	CASSWSGTGVYEQYF